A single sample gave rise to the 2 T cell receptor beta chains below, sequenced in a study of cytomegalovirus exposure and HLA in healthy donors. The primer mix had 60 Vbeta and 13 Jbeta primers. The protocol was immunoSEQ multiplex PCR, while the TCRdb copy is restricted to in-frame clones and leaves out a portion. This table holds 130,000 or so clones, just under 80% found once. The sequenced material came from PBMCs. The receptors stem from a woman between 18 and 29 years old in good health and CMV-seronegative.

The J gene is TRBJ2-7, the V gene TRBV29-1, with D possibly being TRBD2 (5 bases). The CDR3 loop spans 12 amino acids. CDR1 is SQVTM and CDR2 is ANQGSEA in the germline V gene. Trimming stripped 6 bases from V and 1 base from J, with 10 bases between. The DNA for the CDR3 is TGCAGCGTGTCTAGCAATTCCTACGAGCAGTACTTC. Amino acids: CSVSSNSYEQYF.

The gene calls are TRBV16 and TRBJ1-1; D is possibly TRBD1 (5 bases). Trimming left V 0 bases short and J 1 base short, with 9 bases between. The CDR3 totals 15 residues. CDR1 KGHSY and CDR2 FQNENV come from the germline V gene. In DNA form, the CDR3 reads TGTGCCAGCAGCCAATCGGCCAGGGAGAACACTGAAGCTTTCTTT. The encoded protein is CASSQSARENTEAFF.